These 15 T cell receptor beta chains share one sample of origin, sequenced in a study of regulatory T cells in long-lasting Graves disease. Arm-PCR of CDR3 regions with iRepertoire HTBI primers generated TCR beta libraries. TCRdb redid the calling of the multiplex PCR reads with MiXCR, one entry per CDR3 protein. Among around 330,000 distinct CDR3 sequences listed, about 18% were seen once. Documented time point: newly diagnosed GD, antithyroid drugs for less than 3 months. RNA from PBMCs was the source of the TCR library. The input for sequencing was peripheral blood mononuclear cells (PBMCs), taken at new diagnosis, from a patient treated with antithyroid drugs. All receptors derive from a female donor with Graves disease.

The chain recombines TRBV5-1 with TRBJ2-4, with no clear D. Trimming shortened V by 0 bases and J by 6 bases, and 10 bases separated the two germline ends. This CDR3 is built from 14 residues. CDR1 and CDR2 (germline): SGHRS, YFSETQ. In DNA, the CDR3 is TGCGCCAGCAGCTTGGAAGGAGCAACAAACATTCAGTACTTC. Translating gives CASSLEGATNIQYF.

This clonotype has more than one count but fewer than ten. A much larger clone sits a single nucleotide away, making a read error possible. This sequence joins TRBV20-1 and TRBJ1-1; TRBD1 is a possible D gene (6 bases). CDR1 and CDR2 from the germline V gene are DFQATT and SNEGSKA (reference sequence). The CDR3 spans 14 residues. Here the CDR3 DNA reads TGCAGTGCTAGAGATTGGGGGGCGAACACTGAAACTTTCTTT. Its translation is CSARDWGANTETFF.

Comment on this clonotype: At one boundary the junction diverges from the germline segment, which might be a read error. J is TRBJ2-7 and V is TRBV9; TRBD2 might be the D (6 bases). CDR3 length equals 13 residues. Germline V gene data show CDR1 as SGDLS and CDR2 as YYNGEE. CDR3 in DNA: TGTGCCAGCAGCCCCCGGGACTCCCACGAGCAGTACTTC. This translates into CASSPRDSHEQYF.

This clonotype was detected ten times or more. The CDR3 nucleotides read TGTGCCAGCAGCGTAGGAGCAGGGCAAGGTGGAAACACCATATATTTT. Its protein is CASSVGAGQGGNTIYF. The chain joins TRBV9 to TRBJ1-3; D is perhaps TRBD1 (5 bases). Germline values: CDR1 SGDLS, CDR2 YYNGEE. Trimming removed 0 bases from V and 3 bases from J, with 13 bases in between. The CDR3 contains 16 residues.

In its sample, this clonotype was seen many times. V is TRBV29-1 and J is TRBJ2-1, with TRBD2 matching 8 bases. CDR3 length equals 13 residues. V was clipped by 5 bases and J by 4 bases; unmatched bases: 4. Looked up from germline, CDR1 is SQVTM and CDR2 is ANQGSEA. CDR3 in amino acids: CSVSGLGYNEQFF. CDR3 coding DNA: TGCAGCGTTTCGGGACTAGGTTACAATGAGCAGTTCTTC.

Ten or more counts support this clonotype. The chain has TRBV2 and TRBJ1-2; possible D gene TRBD1, 6 bases. V gave up 3 bases and J gave up 8 bases, with 16 bases separating them. The V gene's germline CDR1 is SNHLY and CDR2 FYNNEI. The CDR3 consists of 14 residues. CDR3 protein: CASSDGQGMGGYTF. Here the CDR3 DNA reads TGTGCCAGCAGTGATGGCCAGGGGATGGGCGGCTACACCTTC.

In DNA, the CDR3 is TGTGCCAGCAGTCCCGCCCCGGGCTCCTACGAGCAGTACTTC. Translation: CASSPAPGSYEQYF. The chain recombines TRBV28 with TRBJ2-7, with no clear D. The CDR3 extends over 14 amino acids. V was pared by 5 bases and J by 0 bases, with 11 bases between. Germline lookup yields CDR1 MDHEN and CDR2 SYDVKM.

On this clonotype itself: This may be a read error: a much more frequent sequence differs by one nucleotide. The chain combines TRBV6-5 with TRBJ2-7, with D unclear. CDR3 size: 12 residues. The V gene's germline CDR1 is MNHEY and CDR2 SVGAGI. CDR3 amino acids: CTSSYNGYEQYF. The CDR3 nucleotides are TGTACCAGCAGTTATAACGGATACGAGCAGTACTTC.

Of note for this clonotype: A much larger clone lies a single base off, so this may be a read error. This chain uses TRBV5-1 with TRBJ1-1; D call uncertain. The CDR3 is made up of 15 amino acids. The germline V gene has CDR1 SGHRS and CDR2 YFSETQ. Here the CDR3 reads CASSLDGRGNTGAFF. CDR3 DNA: TGCGCCAGCAGCCTGGACGGAAGAGGGAACACTGGAGCTTTCTTT. The complete variable domain, with remaining parts taken from reference TRBV5-1 and TRBJ1-1, reads KAGVTQTPRYLIKTRGQQVTLSCSPISGHRSVSWYQQTPGQGLQFLFEYFSETQRNKGNFPGRFSGRQFSNSRSEMNVSTLELGDSALYLCASSLDGRGNTGAFFGQGTRLTVV.

This clonotype occurred many times. The chain couples TRBV12-3 or TRBV12-4 to TRBJ1-1, with 7 bases that match TRBD1. J was trimmed by 11 bases and V by 5 bases; bases with no gene match: 8. The CDR3 runs 12 residues. CDR3 DNA sequence: TGTGCCAGCAGTCGGAAACAGGGGAGCGCTTTCTTT. Translating it yields CASSRKQGSAFF.

The chain recombines TRBV9 with TRBJ2-4; D might be TRBD1 (6 bases). CDR1 and CDR2 (germline): SGDLS, YYNGEE. This CDR3 has 16 amino acids. The germline V and J ends were trimmed by 1 base and 2 bases, with 13 bases remaining between them. This chain's CDR3 is CASSVRMGHSKNIQYF. Here the CDR3 DNA reads TGTGCCAGCAGCGTAAGAATGGGACACTCCAAAAACATTCAGTACTTC. Supplemented by reference TRBV9 and TRBJ2-4, the full variable domain reads DSGVTQTPKHLITATGQRVTLRCSPRSGDLSVYWYQQSLDQGLQFLIQYYNGEERAKGNILERFSAQQFPDLHSELNLSSLELGDSALYFCASSVRMGHSKNIQYFGAGTRLSVL.

This clonotype has a count of ten or more. This chain joins TRBV30 and TRBJ2-3; TRBD2 might be the D (6 bases). V was cut by 3 bases and J by 3 bases, with 13 bases left in between. The CDR3 contains 14 residues. Germline V gene sequence: CDR1 GTSNPN, CDR2 SVGIG (reference sequence). CDR3 sequence reads: CAWRVGSWTDTQYF. The CDR3 DNA reads TGTGCCTGGAGAGTCGGGAGTTGGACAGATACGCAGTATTTT. Variable domain in full (rest from reference TRBV30 and TRBJ2-3): SQTIHQWPATLVQPVGSPLSLECTVEGTSNPNLYWYRQAAGRGLQLLFYSVGIGQISSEVPQNLSASRPQDRQFILSSKKLLLSDSGFYLCAWRVGSWTDTQYFGPGTRLTVL.

This clonotype was counted at least ten times. V gene TRBV2 combines with J gene TRBJ2-3; unclear D gene. The J call could be wrong; TRBJ2-7 is a better fit for the DNA end. CDR3 length: 14 amino acids. CDR1 SNHLY and CDR2 FYNNEI come from the germline V gene. CDR3 protein: CASIPAESSYEQYF. CDR3 in DNA: TGTGCCAGCATTCCGGCGGAGAGCTCCTACGAGCAGTACTTC.

This clonotype was observed many times. This rearrangement joins TRBV12-3 or TRBV12-4 to TRBJ2-1, with 10 bases lining up with TRBD1. With 6 bases clipped from V and 5 bases from J, the junction kept 7 bases outside the gene matches. This CDR3 spans 15 amino acids. Written as DNA, the CDR3 is TGTGCCAGCAGCAAGGACAGGGGGGCTCACAATGAGCAGTTCTTC. Translation gives CASSKDRGAHNEQFF.

This clonotype has ten or more counts. The CDR3, as DNA: TGCAGCGTTAAGCGGGGACCAACCGCTTTCCAGTACTTC. Protein sequence: CSVKRGPTAFQYF. V gene TRBV29-1 combines with J gene TRBJ2-7; TRBD2 agrees at 7 bases. Germline-derived CDR1 and CDR2 are SQVTM and ANQGSEA. CDR3 length: 13 amino acids. Losses at the gene ends were 5 bases for V and 10 bases for J; bases not matched to a gene: 14.